The 11 T cell receptor beta chains given below trace back to one sample, sequenced in a study of CD8 T cells in ankylosing spondylitis (dated by TCRdb to 2016 to 2017). Receptors were amplified or captured by 5' RACE. The run used an Illumina HiSeq 2500. TCRdb reworked the public reads: Q25 trimming with fastp, MiXCR clone assembly, productive beta chains retained. Records with the same CDR3 protein are collapsed into one entry carrying the most frequent genes and DNA. This sample is represented by around 770,000 distinct CDR3 sequences; 19% of them were singletons. About 20% of the sample comes from the top ten. Broader findings and caveats from the paper: Blood from ankylosing spondylitis patients appeared to be characterized by a TCR beta motif made up of several highly homologous amino acid variants.

For these receptors, no antigen is known. What was sequenced was blood, either unsorted or a sorted T cell fraction (not recorded which). These TCRs come from a male donor with ankylosing spondylitis.

CDR3 DNA sequence: TGCGCCAGCAGCTTGGGTTCTCCCGGGGCCGAGGTTGGCAATCAGCCCCAGCATTTT. This translates into CASSLGSPGAEVGNQPQHF. The chain employs TRBV5-1 and TRBJ1-5, with D maybe TRBD1 (5 bases). Trimming shortened V by 0 bases and J by 2 bases, and 21 bases separated the two germline ends. The germline gives CDR1 SGHRS, CDR2 YFSETQ. This CDR3 spans 19 amino acids. Variable domain in full (rest from reference TRBV5-1 and TRBJ1-5): KAGVTQTPRYLIKTRGQQVTLSCSPISGHRSVSWYQQTPGQGLQFLFEYFSETQRNKGNFPGRFSGRQFSNSRSEMNVSTLELGDSALYLCASSLGSPGAEVGNQPQHFGDGTRLSIL.

This clonotype was seen only a few times. V gene TRBV5-1 combines with J gene TRBJ2-1; D is ambiguous. In germline, CDR1 is SGHRS, CDR2 YFSETQ. This CDR3 contains 11 residues. The V end lost 7 bases, the J end lost 10 bases, and 12 bases lay between the germline ends. The CDR3 region is CASDWFREQFF. CDR3 sequence (DNA): TGCGCCAGCGATTGGTTCAGGGAGCAGTTCTTC. The variable domain in full, completed from reference TRBV5-1 and TRBJ2-1, reads KAGVTQTPRYLIKTRGQQVTLSCSPISGHRSVSWYQQTPGQGLQFLFEYFSETQRNKGNFPGRFSGRQFSNSRSEMNVSTLELGDSALYLCASDWFREQFFGPGTRLTVL.

V is TRBV29-1 and J is TRBJ2-2; TRBD2 is a possible D gene (5 bases). V shed 1 base and J shed 4 bases, with 7 bases lying between them. The germline V gene encodes CDR1 SQVTM and CDR2 ANQGSEA. The CDR3 runs to 13 residues. The CDR3 coding sequence is TGCAGCGTTGAAGGTGGACTCACCGGGGAGCTGTTTTTT. Translation gives CSVEGGLTGELFF.

This clonotype was seen only a few times. The chain couples TRBV5-1 to TRBJ1-2; 7 bases align to TRBD1. After removal of 0 bases from V and 6 bases from J, the junction contained 5 bases not matched to a gene. The CDR3 has 14 residues. The germline gives CDR1 SGHRS, CDR2 YFSETQ. The CDR3 nucleotides read TGCGCCAGCAGCTTGGAAGGGGGCGTCGATGGCTACACCTTC. This encodes CASSLEGGVDGYTF.

The sample holds a few counts of this clonotype. The V call is TRBV7-6, the J call TRBJ2-1, with a weak D call TRBD2 (5 bases). Between the trimmed V and J ends, which lost 5 bases and 10 bases, there was a span of 12 bases. The CDR3 is made up of 12 amino acids. Germline V gene data show CDR1 as SGHVS and CDR2 as FNYEAQ. This chain's CDR3 is CASSVTTLEQFF. DNA for the CDR3: TGTGCCAGCAGCGTGACTACCCTCGAGCAGTTCTTC.

This clonotype showed up just a few times. The chain has TRBV6-2 or TRBV6-3 and TRBJ1-1; possible D gene TRBD1, 5 bases. V was cut by 5 bases and J by 9 bases, with 28 bases left in between. Looked up from germline, CDR1 is MNHEY and CDR2 is SVGEGT. This CDR3 is built from 17 residues. CDR3 bases: TGTGCCAGCAGTACTCCCTCCCGAAACGAGCCGGGACTCCAAGCTTTCTTT. The encoded protein is CASSTPSRNEPGLQAFF.

This clonotype was found a few times. This chain links TRBV19 with TRBJ1-5, with no clear D. Germline values: CDR1 LNHDA, CDR2 SQIVND (reference sequence). V lost 9 bases, J lost 7 bases, and 10 bases lay in between. The CDR3 has 11 amino acids. The CDR3 region has the DNA TGTGCCAGCGCGGATGGACAGCCCCAGCATTTT. Translation gives CASADGQPQHF.

This clonotype appeared many times. The chain carries TRBV10-3 and TRBJ2-1; TRBD2 might be the D (5 bases). Germline assignment: CDR1 ENHRY and CDR2 SYGVKD. The CDR3 totals 13 residues. The V end was cut by 0 bases, the J end by 6 bases, with 6 bases between. As DNA, the CDR3 is TGTGCCATCAGTGAGTCGAGCGGCAATGAGCAGTTCTTC. Translated, it gives CAISESSGNEQFF.

The CDR3 DNA reads as TGTGCCATCAGGGTGGGGGACAGGGCCTACGAGCAGTACTTC. Protein product: CAIRVGDRAYEQYF. The chain combines TRBV10-3 with TRBJ2-7; TRBD1 matches at 9 bases. J gave up 2 bases and V 6 bases, and 5 bases lay outside the gene matches. Germline V gives CDR1 ENHRY, CDR2 SYGVKD. The CDR3 totals 14 residues.

The V and J genes are TRBV4-3 and TRBJ2-1, with 9 nucleotides matching TRBD2. J lost 9 bases, V lost 4 bases, and 10 bases had no gene match. Germline V CDR1 and CDR2: LGHNA, YSLEER. The CDR3 spans 15 residues. The CDR3 region has the DNA TGCGCCAGCAGCCTACGTAGCGGGAGTGCATTTGAGCAGTTCTTC. Translating it yields CASSLRSGSAFEQFF.

This clonotype was seen a single time. This sequence joins TRBV20-1 and TRBJ2-7, with D uncertain. The CDR3 has 12 amino acids. Germline V gives CDR1 DFQATT, CDR2 SNEGSKA (reference sequence). V shed 1 base and J shed 9 bases, with 13 bases lying between them. This CDR3 is CSARGDLSAQYF. CDR3 bases: TGCAGTGCTAGAGGGGATTTGTCCGCGCAGTACTTC.